The source of this T cell receptor (beta chain) is a study of shared clonotypes between healthy human individuals. Trimming removed 6 bases from V and 4 bases from J, with 13 bases in between. Germline CDR1 and CDR2: ENHRY and SYGVKD. This CDR3 comprises 14 residues. The assay was run at deep level. The repertoire was sequenced with immunoSEQ multiplex PCR; TCRdb's copy has only in-frame clones and lacks some. The sample has some 95,000 clones; around 68% are singletons. Sample: memory CD8+ T cells sorted from blood. Subset indicated: CD45RO+ cells pooled with CCR7-negative TemRA cells. The rearrangement joins TRBV10-3 to TRBJ2-1; D gene uncertain. The sequence came from a man aged 30 to 39 in good health. The CDR3 DNA reads as TGTGCCATCAGGGCAACAGAAGATTACAATGAGCAGTTCTTC. This codes for CAIRATEDYNEQFF.